Listed below are T cell receptor beta chains from one sample, sequenced in a study of cytomegalovirus exposure and HLA in healthy donors. This table comes from immunoSEQ multiplex PCR, and its TCRdb copy is limited to in-frame clones, with some not included. The sample includes 100,000 to 150,000 clones, roughly 60% of them seen just once. Sequenced input: PBMCs. The receptors derive from a middle-aged woman in good health and CMV-seronegative. Each CDR3 is given with its conserved first and last residue. Each record gives: CDR3 length, V gene, clone size, D gene, J gene, CDR3 protein, CDR3 DNA. A D gene is named only where the DNA matches it firmly. Expanded clones get a size class; other rows say once, few or many, or leave the size out.

CDR3 length: 15
V gene: TRBV19
clone size: NA
D gene: TRBD1
J gene: TRBJ1-1
CDR3 protein: CASRYPGGRRTEAFF
CDR3 DNA: TGTGCCAGTAGGTATCCAGGGGGCCGGAGAACTGAAGCTTTCTTT

CDR3 length: 16
V gene: TRBV9
clone size: few
D gene: TRBD2
J gene: TRBJ2-5
CDR3 protein: CASSPLAGGSQETQYF
CDR3 DNA: TGTGCCAGCAGCCCCCTAGCGGGGGGGTCCCAAGAGACCCAGTACTTC

CDR3 length: 13
V gene: TRBV6-5
clone size: NA
D gene: NA
J gene: TRBJ1-2
CDR3 protein: CASSYRGGYGYTF
CDR3 DNA: TGTGCCAGCAGTTATCGGGGAGGCTATGGCTACACCTTC

CDR3 length: 15
V gene: TRBV11-2
clone size: NA
D gene: NA
J gene: TRBJ2-1
CDR3 protein: CASSRDTSSYNEQFF
CDR3 DNA: TGTGCCAGCAGCCGAGATACGAGCTCCTACAATGAGCAGTTCTTC

CDR3 length: 16
V gene: TRBV5-6
clone size: NA
D gene: NA
J gene: TRBJ2-1
CDR3 protein: CASSLASGHSYNEQFF
CDR3 DNA: TGTGCCAGCAGCTTGGCTTCAGGGCACTCCTACAATGAGCAGTTCTTC

CDR3 length: 14
V gene: TRBV7-7
clone size: few
D gene: TRBD2
J gene: TRBJ2-5
CDR3 protein: CASTGEGTQETQYF
CDR3 DNA: TGTGCCAGCACGGGGGAGGGGACCCAAGAGACCCAGTACTTC

CDR3 length: 14
V gene: TRBV6-6
clone size: NA
D gene: NA
J gene: TRBJ1-3
CDR3 protein: CASSGGDGGNTIYF
CDR3 DNA: TGTGCCAGCAGCGGGGGGGACGGTGGAAACACCATATATTTT

CDR3 length: 14
V gene: TRBV5-1
clone size: NA
D gene: NA
J gene: TRBJ1-1
CDR3 protein: CASSRGTAENEAFF
CDR3 DNA: TGCGCCAGCAGCCGGGGGACGGCCGAAAATGAAGCTTTCTTT

CDR3 length: 18
V gene: TRBV4-2
clone size: few
D gene: TRBD2
J gene: TRBJ2-5
CDR3 protein: CASSQDRGAGGPEETQYF
CDR3 DNA: TGTGCCAGCAGCCAAGATCGGGGAGCGGGGGGGCCGGAAGAGACCCAGTACTTC

CDR3 length: 14
V gene: TRBV5-6
clone size: NA
D gene: NA
J gene: TRBJ1-5
CDR3 protein: CASSLAQGSQPQHF
CDR3 DNA: TGTGCCAGCAGCTTGGCTCAGGGAAGTCAGCCCCAGCATTTT

CDR3 length: 13
V gene: TRBV5-1
clone size: NA
D gene: NA
J gene: TRBJ1-2
CDR3 protein: CASSLSPTYGYTF
CDR3 DNA: TGCGCCAGCAGCTTGTCTCCAACTTATGGCTACACCTTC

CDR3 length: 15
V gene: TRBV5-1
clone size: few
D gene: TRBD1
J gene: TRBJ2-3
CDR3 protein: CASSGGQVGADTQYF
CDR3 DNA: TGCGCCAGCAGCGGTGGACAGGTTGGCGCAGATACGCAGTATTTT

CDR3 length: 14
V gene: TRBV9
clone size: NA
D gene: NA
J gene: TRBJ2-2
CDR3 protein: CASSGGLGSGELFF
CDR3 DNA: TGTGCCAGCTCGGGGGGCCTGGGGTCCGGGGAGCTGTTTTTT

CDR3 length: 14
V gene: TRBV27
clone size: NA
D gene: NA
J gene: TRBJ2-2
CDR3 protein: CASNWGRNTGELFF
CDR3 DNA: TGTGCCAGCAACTGGGGGCGGAACACCGGGGAGCTGTTTTTT

CDR3 length: 18
V gene: TRBV6-1
clone size: few
D gene: TRBD1
J gene: TRBJ1-2
CDR3 protein: CASSAPSSYRGGNYGYTF
CDR3 DNA: TGTGCCAGCAGTGCCCCGTCCTCTTACAGGGGTGGGAACTATGGCTACACCTTC

CDR3 length: 15
V gene: TRBV7-9
clone size: NA
D gene: TRBD1
J gene: TRBJ1-2
CDR3 protein: CASSPPGQTHYGYTF
CDR3 DNA: TGTGCCAGCAGCCCGCCGGGACAGACCCACTATGGCTACACCTTC

CDR3 length: 13
V gene: TRBV13
clone size: NA
D gene: NA
J gene: TRBJ1-1
CDR3 protein: CASSFSRGTEAFF
CDR3 DNA: TGTGCCAGCAGCTTCAGTAGGGGCACTGAAGCTTTCTTT

CDR3 length: 14
V gene: TRBV9
clone size: NA
D gene: TRBD1
J gene: TRBJ2-1
CDR3 protein: CASSASYGTDEQFF
CDR3 DNA: TGTGCCAGCAGCGCAAGTTACGGGACAGATGAGCAGTTCTTC

CDR3 length: 14
V gene: TRBV12-5
clone size: NA
D gene: NA
J gene: TRBJ1-3
CDR3 protein: CASGLSGSGNTIYF
CDR3 DNA: TGTGCTAGTGGTTTGTCAGGGTCTGGAAACACCATATATTTT

CDR3 length: 16
V gene: TRBV7-2
clone size: NA
D gene: NA
J gene: TRBJ1-5
CDR3 protein: CASSLAAGASGQPQHF
CDR3 DNA: TGTGCCAGCAGCTTAGCGGCTGGAGCATCGGGGCAGCCCCAGCATTTT

CDR3 length: 15
V gene: TRBV5-4
clone size: NA
D gene: NA
J gene: TRBJ1-6
CDR3 protein: CASSPEKTEDSPLHF
CDR3 DNA: TGTGCCAGCAGCCCCGAGAAGACAGAGGATTCACCCCTCCACTTT

CDR3 length: 14
V gene: TRBV25-1
clone size: NA
D gene: TRBD1
J gene: TRBJ1-1
CDR3 protein: CATSRQGMNTEAFF
CDR3 DNA: TGTGCCACCTCTCGACAGGGGATGAACACTGAAGCTTTCTTT

CDR3 length: 13
V gene: TRBV19
clone size: NA
D gene: NA
J gene: TRBJ1-2
CDR3 protein: CASKVGATYGYTF
CDR3 DNA: TGTGCCAGTAAAGTGGGGGCTACCTATGGCTACACCTTC

CDR3 length: 15
V gene: TRBV6-5
clone size: NA
D gene: TRBD1
J gene: TRBJ2-7
CDR3 protein: CASSYYRDRGYEQYF
CDR3 DNA: TGTGCCAGCAGTTACTACCGGGACAGGGGCTACGAGCAGTACTTC

CDR3 length: 14
V gene: TRBV2
clone size: NA
D gene: NA
J gene: TRBJ1-1
CDR3 protein: CASTDRRWNTEAFF
CDR3 DNA: TGTGCCAGCACGGACCGGAGGTGGAACACTGAAGCTTTCTTT

CDR3 length: 16
V gene: TRBV4-3
clone size: NA
D gene: NA
J gene: TRBJ1-5
CDR3 protein: CASSILWREKDQPQHF
CDR3 DNA: TGCGCCAGCAGCATCCTTTGGAGGGAGAAAGATCAGCCCCAGCATTTT

CDR3 length: 13
V gene: TRBV4-2
clone size: NA
D gene: NA
J gene: TRBJ1-2
CDR3 protein: CASSQDVSYGYTF
CDR3 DNA: TGTGCCAGCAGCCAAGATGTCAGCTATGGCTACACCTTC

CDR3 length: 15
V gene: TRBV7-2
clone size: NA
D gene: TRBD2
J gene: TRBJ2-1
CDR3 protein: CASSLHGGALNEQFF
CDR3 DNA: TGTGCCAGCAGCTTACACGGGGGGGCCCTTAATGAGCAGTTCTTC

CDR3 length: 13
V gene: TRBV12-5
clone size: NA
D gene: NA
J gene: TRBJ1-2
CDR3 protein: CASGLVGREVYTF
CDR3 DNA: TGTGCTAGTGGTTTGGTAGGCAGGGAGGTCTACACCTTC

CDR3 length: 14
V gene: TRBV5-1
clone size: once
D gene: NA
J gene: TRBJ2-7
CDR3 protein: CASSPGGNRNEQYF
CDR3 DNA: TGCGCCAGCAGCCCAGGGGGGAATAGGAACGAGCAGTACTTC

CDR3 length: 16
V gene: TRBV19
clone size: NA
D gene: TRBD1
J gene: TRBJ2-5
CDR3 protein: CASSGTGNRNRETQYF
CDR3 DNA: TGTGCCAGTAGCGGGACAGGTAACAGAAACAGAGAGACCCAGTACTTC

CDR3 length: 14
V gene: TRBV2
clone size: NA
D gene: NA
J gene: TRBJ2-6
CDR3 protein: CASYQVSGANVLTF
CDR3 DNA: TGTGCCAGCTACCAGGTCTCTGGGGCCAACGTCCTGACTTTC

CDR3 length: 14
V gene: TRBV27
clone size: NA
D gene: TRBD1
J gene: TRBJ2-7
CDR3 protein: CASSLRQGVSEQYF
CDR3 DNA: TGTGCCAGCAGTTTAAGACAGGGGGTCTCCGAGCAGTACTTC

CDR3 length: 15
V gene: TRBV6-4
clone size: NA
D gene: TRBD2
J gene: TRBJ2-1
CDR3 protein: CASSLTSGGRNEQFF
CDR3 DNA: TGTGCCAGCAGCCTCACTAGCGGGGGCCGCAATGAGCAGTTCTTC

CDR3 length: 14
V gene: TRBV18
clone size: NA
D gene: NA
J gene: TRBJ2-7
CDR3 protein: CASSRRDTYYEQYF
CDR3 DNA: TGTGCCAGCTCACGCCGGGACACTTACTACGAGCAGTACTTC

CDR3 length: 19
V gene: TRBV28
clone size: NA
D gene: TRBD2
J gene: TRBJ2-3
CDR3 protein: CASSPYGTSGGPGTDTQYF
CDR3 DNA: TGTGCCAGCAGTCCCTACGGGACTAGCGGGGGGCCAGGCACAGATACGCAGTATTTT

CDR3 length: 14
V gene: TRBV19
clone size: NA
D gene: TRBD2
J gene: TRBJ2-7
CDR3 protein: CASSIQGGRYEQYF
CDR3 DNA: TGTGCCAGTAGTATCCAGGGAGGGAGGTACGAGCAGTACTTC

CDR3 length: 11
V gene: TRBV20-1
clone size: NA
D gene: TRBD1
J gene: TRBJ1-1
CDR3 protein: CSSDRTFEAFF
CDR3 DNA: TGCAGTTCGGACAGGACATTTGAAGCTTTCTTT

CDR3 length: 10
V gene: TRBV29-1
clone size: few
D gene: NA
J gene: TRBJ2-5
CDR3 protein: CSVTGVTQYF
CDR3 DNA: TGCAGCGTTACAGGAGTGACCCAGTACTTC

CDR3 length: 16
V gene: TRBV9
clone size: NA
D gene: NA
J gene: TRBJ2-7
CDR3 protein: CASSVDPGTFSYEQYF
CDR3 DNA: TGTGCCAGCAGCGTAGACCCAGGAACCTTCTCCTACGAGCAGTACTTC

CDR3 length: 14
V gene: TRBV7-2
clone size: NA
D gene: TRBD1
J gene: TRBJ1-1
CDR3 protein: CASSLSRGDTEAFF
CDR3 DNA: TGTGCCAGCAGCTTATCCAGGGGGGACACTGAAGCTTTCTTT

CDR3 length: 17
V gene: TRBV9
clone size: NA
D gene: NA
J gene: TRBJ2-3
CDR3 protein: CASSSRGDGRITDTQYF
CDR3 DNA: TGTGCCAGCAGCTCCCGAGGAGATGGAAGGATTACAGATACGCAGTATTTT